The 30 T cell receptor beta chains given below trace back to one sample, sequenced in a study of vaccination and CD4 T cells after COVID-19. Regarding treatment: roughly ten-day PBMC culture with coronavirus spike peptide pools or control peptides (ViraFEST assay). These TCRs are of unknown antigen specificity. Cultured CD4+ T cells had their DNA profiled by the Oncomine TCR Beta short-read assay. TCRdb processed the PCR reads anew with MiXCR; each CDR3 protein has one entry. The table has 12,000 or so distinct CDR3 sequences, about 50% seen once; the top ten hold 30%. Sequenced material: CD4+ T cells from blood, cultured in vitro. Source of these receptors: a human donor who had recovered from COVID-19.

The DNA for the CDR3 is TGTGCCAGCAGCCCTGGGAGGTCGGAGACCCAGTACTTC. The encoded protein is CASSPGRSETQYF. The chain combines TRBV7-9 with TRBJ2-5; D possibly corresponds to TRBD2 (6 bases). The CDR3 runs to 13 residues. Between the trimmed V and J ends, which lost 5 bases and 5 bases, there was a span of 12 bases. The germline CDR1 and CDR2 sequences are SEHNR and FQNEAQ (reference sequence).

This clonotype was counted once. The rearrangement uses TRBV4-1 and TRBJ2-7; D ambiguous. V was shortened by 2 bases and J by 5 bases, with 16 bases between the two germline ends. This CDR3 is built from 15 residues. The V gene's germline CDR1 is MGHRA and CDR2 YSYEKL. CDR3 nucleotide sequence: TGCGCCAGCAGCCAACTTCCCCTGCCAAGAGACGAGCAGTACTTC. Translating it yields CASSQLPLPRDEQYF.

This clonotype showed up just a few times. V is TRBV7-8 and J is TRBJ1-2; D ambiguous. The CDR3 runs 16 residues. Germline V gene lookup returns CDR1 SGHVS and CDR2 FQNEAQ. The ends were cut back, 5 bases at V and 1 base at J, with 17 bases in the middle. The CDR3 spells CASSPPRLTVNYGYTF. The CDR3, as DNA: TGTGCCAGCAGCCCCCCAAGACTAACAGTTAACTATGGCTACACCTTC. Supplemented by reference TRBV7-8 and TRBJ1-2, the full variable domain reads GAGVSQSPRYKVAKRGQDVALRCDPISGHVSLFWYQQALGQGPEFLTYFQNEAQLDKSGLPSDRFFAERPEGSVSTLKIQRTQQEDSAVYLCASSPPRLTVNYGYTFGSGTRLTVV.

This clonotype was seen more than once but under ten times. This chain joins TRBV15 and TRBJ1-5, with a weak D call TRBD1 (6 bases). The length of the CDR3 is 13 residues. Trimming cost V 0 bases and J 12 bases, with 12 bases left between them. In germline, CDR1 is LNHNV, CDR2 YYDKDF (reference sequence). The CDR3 region has the DNA TGTGCCACCAGCAGAGAAGGCTCAGGGGACCAGCATTTT. This sequence encodes CATSREGSGDQHF.

The V and J genes are TRBV30 and TRBJ1-2; TRBD1 aligns across 8 bases. V was clipped by 3 bases and J by 6 bases; unmatched bases: 6. The CDR3 runs 13 residues. Germline loops: CDR1 GTSNPN, CDR2 SVGIG (reference sequence). In DNA form, the CDR3 reads TGTGCCTGGAGCGCCGGACAGGGCAATGGCTACACCTTC. Translation: CAWSAGQGNGYTF.

This chain uses TRBV20-1 with TRBJ2-2, with 9 nucleotides matching TRBD1. CDR1 and CDR2 (germline): DFQATT, SNEGSKA (reference sequence). J lost 2 bases, V lost 3 bases, and 1 base had no gene match. The CDR3 has 14 amino acids. The CDR3 nucleotides are TGCAGTGCTAGGACAGGGGGAAACACCGGGGAGCTGTTTTTT. Translated: CSARTGGNTGELFF.

This clonotype occurred once. The chain joins TRBV7-2 to TRBJ2-7; TRBD1 matches at 11 bases. Germline V lookup: CDR1 SGHTA, CDR2 FQGNSA. V dropped 4 bases and J dropped 4; count of bases not matched to a gene: 9. This CDR3 spans 16 amino acids. The CDR3 loop reads CASSSMLGQGAYEQYF. The CDR3 DNA follows: TGTGCCAGCAGCTCGATGCTCGGACAGGGGGCGTACGAGCAGTACTTC.

This clonotype was found once. The chain has TRBV5-1 and TRBJ1-1; a possible D gene is TRBD1 (6 bases). The CDR3 extends over 14 amino acids. V was cut by 2 bases and J by 1 base, with 9 bases left in between. The germline CDR1 and CDR2 sequences are SGHRS and YFSETQ. The CDR3: CASSLQGGNTEAFF. The CDR3 DNA sequence: TGCGCCAGCAGCTTACAGGGAGGGAACACTGAAGCTTTCTTT.

This clonotype ranks as medium-sized (0.01 to 0.1%). The V and J genes are TRBV7-9 and TRBJ1-1; TRBD1 matches 8 bases. CDR1 and CDR2 (germline): SEHNR, FQNEAQ (reference sequence). This CDR3 has 16 residues. J was trimmed by 3 bases and V by 3 bases; bases with no gene match: 9. CDR3 region: CASSLDREFGDTEAFF. The CDR3 DNA sequence: TGTGCCAGCAGCTTGGACAGGGAATTCGGGGACACTGAAGCTTTCTTT.

The CDR3 coding sequence is TGCGCCAGCAGTGGCGGCACTTTGGGACTTGATTCACCCCTCCACTTT. Translating it yields CASSGGTLGLDSPLHF. The chain recombines TRBV5-1 with TRBJ1-6, with a weak D call TRBD1 (5 bases). The CDR3 spans 16 residues. Looked up from germline, CDR1 is SGHRS and CDR2 is YFSETQ. V lost 5 bases and J lost 8, with 20 bases in between.

This clonotype was counted only a few times. This chain links TRBV20-1 with TRBJ1-2; D possibly corresponds to TRBD1 (6 bases). This CDR3 spans 14 amino acids. Looked up from germline, CDR1 is DFQATT and CDR2 is SNEGSKA (reference sequence). Trimming shortened V by 3 bases and J by 4 bases, and 15 bases separated the two germline ends. The chain's CDR3 is CSASPGRGVYGYTF. CDR3 bases: TGCAGTGCTAGCCCCGGCAGGGGCGTCTATGGCTACACCTTC.

The chain couples TRBV20-1 to TRBJ1-6; 8 positions match TRBD1. CDR1 and CDR2 (germline): DFQATT, SNEGSKA (reference sequence). Trimming cost V 1 base and J 7 bases; bases outside gene matches: 9. CDR3 length equals 16 residues. The CDR3 reads CSARGSGGSKNSPLHF. In DNA, the CDR3 is TGCAGTGCTAGAGGGTCAGGGGGCTCCAAGAATTCACCCCTCCACTTT.

This chain connects TRBV12-1 to TRBJ1-5; TRBD1, the D gene given by the table, was not confirmed from the DNA. TRBV12-1 is a pseudogene segment. The CDR3 has 15 amino acids. CDR3 amino acids: CASSAPGQSNQPQHF. The CDR3 bases are TGTGCCAGCAGCGCGCCGGGACAGAGCAATCAGCCCCAGCATTTT.

This clonotype was recorded a few times. The chain uses TRBV20-1 and TRBJ1-2, with 8 bases that match TRBD1. V was pared by 3 bases and J by 6 bases, with 6 bases of the junction left unmatched. Looked up from germline, CDR1 is DFQATT and CDR2 is SNEGSKA (reference sequence). The CDR3 length is 13 residues. Here the CDR3 DNA reads TGCAGTGCTAGGGTACGGACAGGGCATGGCTACACCTTC. It translates to CSARVRTGHGYTF.

This chain links TRBV6-1 with TRBJ1-1; D call uncertain. This CDR3 has 16 residues. Germline V CDR1 and CDR2: MNHNS, SASEGT. V lost 4 bases and J lost 1, with 16 bases in between. CDR3 nucleotide sequence: TGTGCCAGCAGTGGTGGTCTTAATCGTGGGAACACTGAAGCTTTCTTT. This codes for CASSGGLNRGNTEAFF.

The chain couples TRBV23-1 to TRBJ2-5; TRBD1 matches 7 bases. TRBV23-1 is recorded as an ORF, its role being uncertain. The CDR3 loop spans 17 amino acids. V lost 0 bases, J lost 2 bases, and 9 bases stayed unmatched. The CDR3 DNA is TGCGCCAGCAGTCAATCGTGGCCCGACAGGGTACAAGAGACCCAGTACTTC. Its translation is CASSQSWPDRVQETQYF.

V is TRBV28 and J is TRBJ1-3, with D possibly being TRBD1 (5 bases). Germline lookup yields CDR1 MDHEN and CDR2 SYDVKM. With 6 bases removed from V and 0 bases from J, the gap between germline ends came to 12 bases. This CDR3 spans 15 amino acids. The CDR3 coding sequence is TGTGCCAGCAGCCTGACAGCTTACTCTGGAAACACCATATATTTT. This encodes CASSLTAYSGNTIYF.

V gene TRBV12-3 or TRBV12-4 combines with J gene TRBJ2-3; no clear D gene. With 7 bases removed from V and 6 bases from J, the gap between germline ends came to 14 bases. The CDR3 has 13 residues. The CDR3 nucleotides read TGTGCCAGCATTAGACCGCCTAGGGATACGCAGTATTTT. This gives the protein CASIRPPRDTQYF.

The rearrangement uses TRBV20-1 and TRBJ2-3, with no clear D. Germline V gene data show CDR1 as DFQATT and CDR2 as SNEGSKA (reference sequence). This CDR3 is built from 12 residues. V was shortened by 3 bases and J by 8 bases, with 12 bases between the two germline ends. The CDR3 reads CSASLKGGTQYF. The DNA for the CDR3 is TGCAGTGCTAGTCTTAAGGGCGGTACGCAGTATTTT.

This clonotype was recorded a few times. V usage is TRBV6-1 and J usage is TRBJ2-3, with 8 bases matching TRBD1. V gave up 5 bases and J gave up 0 bases; unmatched junction bases: 4. This CDR3 contains 15 residues. Germline V lookup: CDR1 MNHNS, CDR2 SASEGT. The CDR3 nucleotides are TGTGCCAGCAGTATCGGACAGGGCAGCACAGATACGCAGTATTTT. Translating it yields CASSIGQGSTDTQYF.

The V gene is TRBV2, the J gene TRBJ2-7; the D is unclear. Germline CDR1 is SNHLY and CDR2 is FYNNEI. V lost 6 bases and J 7 bases, leaving 13 bases between the germline ends. CDR3 length equals 12 residues. CDR3 nucleotides: TGTGCCAGCAGCCGCCTCGTCTGGGAGCAGTACTTC. This encodes CASSRLVWEQYF.

This sequence joins TRBV6-2 or TRBV6-3 and TRBJ2-3, with D possibly TRBD2 on 7 matching bases. Germline V gene data show CDR1 as MNHEY and CDR2 as SVGEGT. Trimming removed 3 bases at V and 4 bases at J, with 14 bases between. The CDR3 runs 15 residues. The CDR3: CASSYRRGPADTQYF. The CDR3 nucleotides read TGTGCCAGCAGTTATCGGCGGGGGCCAGCAGATACGCAGTATTTT.

The chain is built from TRBV6-1 and TRBJ2-2; 7 bases are a match to TRBD2. The germline V gene has CDR1 MNHNS and CDR2 SASEGT. CDR3 length: 15 residues. Trimming cost V 2 bases and J 4 bases; bases outside gene matches: 4. Here the CDR3 reads CASSELGGSTGELFF. The CDR3 nucleotides are TGTGCCAGCAGTGAATTGGGGGGGAGCACCGGGGAGCTGTTTTTT.

V and J are TRBV10-3 and TRBJ1-1; TRBD1 agrees at 11 bases. CDR3 size: 14 residues. The V gene end was trimmed by 10 bases and the J gene end by 4 bases; junction bases not matched to a gene: 8. CDR1 is ENHRY and CDR2 is SYGVKD in the germline V gene. Here the CDR3 DNA reads TGTGCCACGCGGGGGGGGACAGGGGGCACTGAAGCTTTCTTT. Its protein product is CATRGGTGGTEAFF.

The gene calls are TRBV9 and TRBJ2-5; D might be TRBD2 (6 bases). V lost 4 bases and J 5 bases, leaving 18 bases between the germline ends. Germline V gene data show CDR1 as SGDLS and CDR2 as YYNGEE. The CDR3 is 15 amino acids. The chain's CDR3 is CASSTYNGGAETQYF. The CDR3 DNA sequence: TGTGCCAGCAGCACCTACAACGGGGGAGCGGAGACCCAGTACTTC.

The V and J genes are TRBV5-1 and TRBJ2-3; 10 bases align to TRBD1. The CDR3 consists of 15 residues. After removal of 0 bases from V and 4 bases from J, the junction contained 2 bases not matched to a gene. The germline CDR1 and CDR2 sequences are SGHRS and YFSETQ. For the CDR3, the DNA is TGCGCCAGCAGCTTGGAGGGACAGGGGTCAGATACGCAGTATTTT. Protein: CASSLEGQGSDTQYF. Drawing the rest from reference TRBV5-1 and TRBJ2-3, the complete variable domain is KAGVTQTPRYLIKTRGQQVTLSCSPISGHRSVSWYQQTPGQGLQFLFEYFSETQRNKGNFPGRFSGRQFSNSRSEMNVSTLELGDSALYLCASSLEGQGSDTQYFGPGTRLTVL.

The V gene is TRBV5-1, the J gene TRBJ1-1; D is undetermined. This CDR3 region has 14 residues. Germline CDR1 reads SGHRS; CDR2 reads YFSETQ. V was pared by 0 bases and J by 4 bases, with 10 bases between. In DNA form, the CDR3 reads TGCGCCAGCAGCTTGGCCGGGGTTTCCACTGAAGCTTTCTTT. It is translated as CASSLAGVSTEAFF.

This clonotype showed up just a few times. V usage is TRBV12-3 or TRBV12-4 and J usage is TRBJ1-2, with TRBD1 identical over 8 bases. The junction had 12 bases not matched to a gene; V was cut back by 6 bases and J by 9 bases. This CDR3 is 14 amino acids long. CDR3 nucleotides: TGTGCCAGCAGAACGGAAACAGGGGGGAGTAGCTACACCTTC. This sequence encodes CASRTETGGSSYTF.

The chain employs TRBV28 and TRBJ1-2; D call uncertain. Trimming left V 1 base short and J 2 bases short, with 8 bases between. The CDR3 length is 14 residues. Germline V lookup: CDR1 MDHEN, CDR2 SYDVKM. The CDR3 sequence is CASSLSVGNYGYTF. The CDR3 DNA is TGTGCCAGCAGTTTATCGGTGGGAAACTATGGCTACACCTTC.

V is TRBV6-1 and J is TRBJ1-2; D is ambiguous. There are 15 residues in the CDR3. V lost 1 base, J lost 0 bases, and 9 bases lay in between. Germline-derived CDR1 and CDR2 are MNHNS and SASEGT. The CDR3 DNA reads TGTGCCAGCAGTGAAGGAGATAGAGCTAACTATGGCTACACCTTC. The encoded protein is CASSEGDRANYGYTF.